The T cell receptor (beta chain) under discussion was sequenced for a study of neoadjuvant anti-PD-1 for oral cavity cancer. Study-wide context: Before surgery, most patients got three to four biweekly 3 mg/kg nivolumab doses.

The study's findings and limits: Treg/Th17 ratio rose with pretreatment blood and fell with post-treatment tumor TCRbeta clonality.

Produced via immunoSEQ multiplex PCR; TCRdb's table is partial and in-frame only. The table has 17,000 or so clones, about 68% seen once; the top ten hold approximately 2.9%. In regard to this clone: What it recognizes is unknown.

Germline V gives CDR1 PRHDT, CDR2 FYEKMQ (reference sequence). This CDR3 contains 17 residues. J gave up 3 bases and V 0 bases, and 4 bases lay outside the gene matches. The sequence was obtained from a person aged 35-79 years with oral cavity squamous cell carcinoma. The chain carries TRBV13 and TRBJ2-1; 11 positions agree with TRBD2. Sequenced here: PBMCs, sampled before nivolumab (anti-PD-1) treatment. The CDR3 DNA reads TGTGCCAGCAGCTTAGGCGCCACTAGCGGGGGCTACAATGAGCAGTTCTTC. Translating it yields CASSLGATSGGYNEQFF.